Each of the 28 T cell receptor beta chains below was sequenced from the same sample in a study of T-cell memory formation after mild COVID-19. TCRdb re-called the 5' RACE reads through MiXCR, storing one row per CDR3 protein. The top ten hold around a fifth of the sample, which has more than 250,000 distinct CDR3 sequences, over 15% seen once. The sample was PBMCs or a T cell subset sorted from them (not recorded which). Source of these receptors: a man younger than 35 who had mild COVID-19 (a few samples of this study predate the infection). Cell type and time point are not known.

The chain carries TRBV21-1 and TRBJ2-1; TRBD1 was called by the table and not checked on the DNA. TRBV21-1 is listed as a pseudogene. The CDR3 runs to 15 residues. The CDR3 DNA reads TGTGCCAGCAGCCCACGGGACAGGCCTCGTAATGAGCAGTTCTTC. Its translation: CASSPRDRPRNEQFF.

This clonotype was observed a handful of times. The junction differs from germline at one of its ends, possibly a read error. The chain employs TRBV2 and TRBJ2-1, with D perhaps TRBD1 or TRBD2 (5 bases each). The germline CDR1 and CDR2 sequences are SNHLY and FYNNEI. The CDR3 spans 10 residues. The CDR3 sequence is CASSLGTPGF. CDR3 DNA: TGTGCCAGCAGCCTCGGGACGCCCGGGTTC.

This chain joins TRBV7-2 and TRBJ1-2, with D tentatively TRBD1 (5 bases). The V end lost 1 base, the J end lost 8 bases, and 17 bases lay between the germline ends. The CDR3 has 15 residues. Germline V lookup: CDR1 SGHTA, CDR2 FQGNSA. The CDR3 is CASSLVSAGLGGYTF. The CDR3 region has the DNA TGTGCCAGCAGCTTAGTATCGGCAGGGTTGGGGGGCTACACCTTC. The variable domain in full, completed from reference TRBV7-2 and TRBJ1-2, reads GAGVSQSPSNKVTEKGKDVELRCDPISGHTALYWYRQSLGQGLEFLIYFQGNSAPDKSGLPSDRFSAERTGGSVSTLTIQRTQQEDSAVYLCASSLVSAGLGGYTFGSGTRLTVV.

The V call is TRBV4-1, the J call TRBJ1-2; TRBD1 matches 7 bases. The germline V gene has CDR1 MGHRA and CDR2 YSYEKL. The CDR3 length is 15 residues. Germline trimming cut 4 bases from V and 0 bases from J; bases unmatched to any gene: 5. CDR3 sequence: CASSPLTGTNYGYTF. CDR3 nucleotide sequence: TGCGCCAGCAGCCCTCTGACAGGGACTAACTATGGCTACACCTTC.

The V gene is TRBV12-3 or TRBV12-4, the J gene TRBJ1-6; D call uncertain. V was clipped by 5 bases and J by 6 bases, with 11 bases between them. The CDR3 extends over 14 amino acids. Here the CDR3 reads CASSLGPSNSPLHF. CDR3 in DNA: TGTGCCAGCAGTCTCGGGCCTTCTAATTCACCCCTCCACTTT.

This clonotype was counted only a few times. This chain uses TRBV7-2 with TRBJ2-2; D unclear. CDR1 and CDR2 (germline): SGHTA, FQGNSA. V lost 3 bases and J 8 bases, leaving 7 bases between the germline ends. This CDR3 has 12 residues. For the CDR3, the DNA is TGTGCCAGCAGCTTCCGGTGGGGGGAGCTGTTTTTT. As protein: CASSFRWGELFF.

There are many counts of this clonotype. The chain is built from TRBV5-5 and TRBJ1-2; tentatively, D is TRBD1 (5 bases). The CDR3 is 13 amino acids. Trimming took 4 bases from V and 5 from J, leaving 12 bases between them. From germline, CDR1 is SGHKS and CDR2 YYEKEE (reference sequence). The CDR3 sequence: CASSRFGGYGYTF. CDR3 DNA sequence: TGTGCCAGCAGCCGTTTCGGGGGGTATGGCTACACCTTC.

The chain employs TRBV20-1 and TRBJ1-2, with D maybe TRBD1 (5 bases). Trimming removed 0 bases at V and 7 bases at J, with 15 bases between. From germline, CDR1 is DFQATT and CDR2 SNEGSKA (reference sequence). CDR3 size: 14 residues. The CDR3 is CSARDQVRVGGYTF. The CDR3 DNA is TGCAGTGCTAGAGATCAGGTCAGGGTCGGTGGCTACACCTTC.

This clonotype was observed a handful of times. In DNA form, the CDR3 reads TGCGCCAGCAGCGGGGACAGGGCGAGCGGGGAGCTGTTTTTT. Its protein is CASSGDRASGELFF. The chain uses TRBV5-1 and TRBJ2-2, with 9 bases that match TRBD1. V lost 4 bases to trimming and J lost 7 bases; unmatched junction nucleotides: 5. This CDR3 comprises 14 residues. Germline CDR1 and CDR2: SGHRS and YFSETQ. Drawing the rest from reference TRBV5-1 and TRBJ2-2, the complete variable domain is KAGVTQTPRYLIKTRGQQVTLSCSPISGHRSVSWYQQTPGQGLQFLFEYFSETQRNKGNFPGRFSGRQFSNSRSEMNVSTLELGDSALYLCASSGDRASGELFFGEGSRLTVL.

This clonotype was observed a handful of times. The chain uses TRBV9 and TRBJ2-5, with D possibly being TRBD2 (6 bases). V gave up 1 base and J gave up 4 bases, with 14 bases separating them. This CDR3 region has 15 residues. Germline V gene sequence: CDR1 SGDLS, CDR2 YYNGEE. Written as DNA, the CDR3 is TGTGCCAGCAGCGTAACCCCGGGACTGAGAGAGACCCAGTACTTC. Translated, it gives CASSVTPGLRETQYF.

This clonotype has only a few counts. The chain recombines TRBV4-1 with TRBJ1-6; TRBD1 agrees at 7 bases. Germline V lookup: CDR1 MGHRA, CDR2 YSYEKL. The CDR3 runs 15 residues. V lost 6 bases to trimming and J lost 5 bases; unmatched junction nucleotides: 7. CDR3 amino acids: CASSNRGTDNSPLHF. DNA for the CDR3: TGCGCCAGCAGTAACCGGGGGACAGATAATTCACCCCTCCACTTT.

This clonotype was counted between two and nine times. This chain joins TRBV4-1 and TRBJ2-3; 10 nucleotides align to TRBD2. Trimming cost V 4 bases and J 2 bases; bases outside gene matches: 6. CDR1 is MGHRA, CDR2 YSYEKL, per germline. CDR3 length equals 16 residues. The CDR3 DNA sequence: TGCGCCAGCAGCCGACGAGCGGGGGGGACCACAGATACGCAGTATTTT. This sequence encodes CASSRRAGGTTDTQYF.

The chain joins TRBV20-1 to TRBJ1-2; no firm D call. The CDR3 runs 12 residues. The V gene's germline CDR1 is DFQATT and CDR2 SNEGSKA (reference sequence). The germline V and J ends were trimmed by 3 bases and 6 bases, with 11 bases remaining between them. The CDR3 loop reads CSARGMEDGYTF. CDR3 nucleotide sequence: TGCAGTGCTAGGGGGATGGAGGATGGCTACACCTTC.

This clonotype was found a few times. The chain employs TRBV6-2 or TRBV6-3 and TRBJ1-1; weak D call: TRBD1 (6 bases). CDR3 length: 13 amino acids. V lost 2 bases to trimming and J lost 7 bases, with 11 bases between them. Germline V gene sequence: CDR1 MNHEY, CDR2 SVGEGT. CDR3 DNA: TGTGCCAGCAGTTACGGGCCAGGGGTTGAAGCTTTCTTT. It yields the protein CASSYGPGVEAFF.

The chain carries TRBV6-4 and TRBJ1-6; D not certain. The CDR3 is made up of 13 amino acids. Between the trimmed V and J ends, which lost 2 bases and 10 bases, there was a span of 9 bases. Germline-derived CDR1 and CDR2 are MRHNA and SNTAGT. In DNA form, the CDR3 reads TGTGCCAGCAGTGACAGGGTGGGGTCACCCCTCCACTTT. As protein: CASSDRVGSPLHF.

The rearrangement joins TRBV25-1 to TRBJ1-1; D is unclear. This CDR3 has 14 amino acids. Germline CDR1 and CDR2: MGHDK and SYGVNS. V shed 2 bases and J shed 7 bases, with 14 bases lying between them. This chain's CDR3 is CASSEPRPGSEAFF. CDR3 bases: TGTGCCAGCAGTGAACCCCGCCCGGGCAGTGAAGCTTTCTTT.

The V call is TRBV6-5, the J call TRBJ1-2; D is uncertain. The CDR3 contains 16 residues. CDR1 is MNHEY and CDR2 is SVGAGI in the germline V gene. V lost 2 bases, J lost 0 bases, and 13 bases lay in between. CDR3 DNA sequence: TGTGCCAGCAGTTACGATGGCCAGCGAGCTAACTATGGCTACACCTTC. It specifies CASSYDGQRANYGYTF.

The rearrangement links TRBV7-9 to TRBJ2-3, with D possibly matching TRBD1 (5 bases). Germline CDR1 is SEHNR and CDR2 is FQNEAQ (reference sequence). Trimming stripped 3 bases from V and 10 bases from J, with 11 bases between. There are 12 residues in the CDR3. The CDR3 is CASSFRAEAQYF. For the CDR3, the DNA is TGTGCCAGCAGCTTCAGGGCCGAAGCGCAGTATTTT. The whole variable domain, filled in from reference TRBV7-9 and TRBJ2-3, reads DTGVSQNPRHKITKRGQNVTFRCDPISEHNRLYWYRQTLGQGPEFLTYFQNEAQLEKSRLLSDRFSAERPKGSFSTLEIQRTEQGDSAMYLCASSFRAEAQYFGPGTRLTVL.

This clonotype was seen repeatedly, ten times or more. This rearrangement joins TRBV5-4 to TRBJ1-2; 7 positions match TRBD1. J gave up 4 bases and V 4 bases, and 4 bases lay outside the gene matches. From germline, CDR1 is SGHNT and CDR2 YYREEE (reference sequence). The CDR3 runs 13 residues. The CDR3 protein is CASSLTGPYGYTF. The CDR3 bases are TGTGCCAGCAGCCTGACAGGGCCCTATGGCTACACCTTC. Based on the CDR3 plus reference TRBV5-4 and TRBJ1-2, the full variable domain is ETGVTQSPTHLIKTRGQQVTLRCSSQSGHNTVSWYQQALGQGPQFIFQYYREEENGRGNFPPRFSGLQFPNYSSELNVNALELDDSALYLCASSLTGPYGYTFGSGTRLTVV.

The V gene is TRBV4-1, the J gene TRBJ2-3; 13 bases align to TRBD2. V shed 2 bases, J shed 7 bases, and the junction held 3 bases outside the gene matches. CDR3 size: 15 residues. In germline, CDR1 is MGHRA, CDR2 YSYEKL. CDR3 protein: CASSQRTSGGNTQYF. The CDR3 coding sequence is TGCGCCAGCAGCCAACGGACTAGCGGGGGTAATACGCAGTATTTT.

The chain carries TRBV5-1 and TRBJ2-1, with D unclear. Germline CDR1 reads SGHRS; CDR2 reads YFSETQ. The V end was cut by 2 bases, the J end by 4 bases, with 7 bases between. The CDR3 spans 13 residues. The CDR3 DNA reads TGCGCCAGCAGCTTTGACGCATACAATGAGCAGTTCTTC. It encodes CASSFDAYNEQFF.

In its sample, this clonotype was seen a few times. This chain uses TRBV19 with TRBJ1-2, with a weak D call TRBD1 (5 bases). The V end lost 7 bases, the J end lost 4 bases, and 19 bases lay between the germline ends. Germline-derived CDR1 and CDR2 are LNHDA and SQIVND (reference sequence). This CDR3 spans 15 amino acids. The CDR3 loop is CASIRGGGLSYGYTF. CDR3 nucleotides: TGTGCCAGTATCCGAGGCGGGGGATTGAGCTATGGCTACACCTTC.

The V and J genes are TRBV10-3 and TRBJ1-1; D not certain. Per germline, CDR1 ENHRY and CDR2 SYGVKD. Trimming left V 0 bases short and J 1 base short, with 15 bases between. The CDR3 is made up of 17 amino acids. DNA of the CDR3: TGTGCCATCAGTGAGTCGATCGATAGGGTTCGGAACACTGAAGCTTTCTTT. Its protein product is CAISESIDRVRNTEAFF.

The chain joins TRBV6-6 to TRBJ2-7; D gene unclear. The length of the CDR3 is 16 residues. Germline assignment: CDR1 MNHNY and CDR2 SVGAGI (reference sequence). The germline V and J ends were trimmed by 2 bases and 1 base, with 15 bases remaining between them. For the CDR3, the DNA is TGTGCCAGCAGTTACGCCAGGCAAGCCCAATCCTACGAGCAGTACTTC. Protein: CASSYARQAQSYEQYF.

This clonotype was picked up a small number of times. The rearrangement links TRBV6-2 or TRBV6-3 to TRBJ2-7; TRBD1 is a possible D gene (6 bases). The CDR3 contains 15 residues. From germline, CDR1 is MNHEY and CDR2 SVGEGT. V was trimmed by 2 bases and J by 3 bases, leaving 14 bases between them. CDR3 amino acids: CASSYTGTSDYEQYF. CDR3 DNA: TGTGCCAGCAGTTACACCGGGACAAGTGACTACGAGCAGTACTTC.

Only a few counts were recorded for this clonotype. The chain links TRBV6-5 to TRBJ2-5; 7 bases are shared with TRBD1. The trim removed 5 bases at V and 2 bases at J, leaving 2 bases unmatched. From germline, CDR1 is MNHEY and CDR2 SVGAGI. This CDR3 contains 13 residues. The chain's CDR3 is CASSGTEQETQYF. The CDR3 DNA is TGTGCCAGCAGTGGGACAGAGCAAGAGACCCAGTACTTC.

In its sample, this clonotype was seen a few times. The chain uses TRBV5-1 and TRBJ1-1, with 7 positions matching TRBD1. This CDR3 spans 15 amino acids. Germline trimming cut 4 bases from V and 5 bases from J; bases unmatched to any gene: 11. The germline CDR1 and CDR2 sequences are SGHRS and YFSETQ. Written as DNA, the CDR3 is TGCGCCAGCAGCGCTTCGACAGGGTCGGGAACTGAAGCTTTCTTT. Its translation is CASSASTGSGTEAFF.

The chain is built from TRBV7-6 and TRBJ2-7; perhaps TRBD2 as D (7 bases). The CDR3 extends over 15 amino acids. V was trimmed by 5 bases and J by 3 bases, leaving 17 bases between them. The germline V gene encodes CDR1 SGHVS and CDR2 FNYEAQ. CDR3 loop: CASSPWRGPNYEQYF. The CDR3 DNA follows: TGTGCCAGCAGCCCATGGCGGGGGCCAAACTACGAGCAGTACTTC. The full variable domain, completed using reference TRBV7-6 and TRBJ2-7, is GAGVSQSPRYKVTKRGQDVALRCDPISGHVSLYWYRQALGQGPEFLTYFNYEAQQDKSGLPNDRFSAERPEGSISTLTIQRTEQRDSAMYRCASSPWRGPNYEQYFGPGTRLTVT.